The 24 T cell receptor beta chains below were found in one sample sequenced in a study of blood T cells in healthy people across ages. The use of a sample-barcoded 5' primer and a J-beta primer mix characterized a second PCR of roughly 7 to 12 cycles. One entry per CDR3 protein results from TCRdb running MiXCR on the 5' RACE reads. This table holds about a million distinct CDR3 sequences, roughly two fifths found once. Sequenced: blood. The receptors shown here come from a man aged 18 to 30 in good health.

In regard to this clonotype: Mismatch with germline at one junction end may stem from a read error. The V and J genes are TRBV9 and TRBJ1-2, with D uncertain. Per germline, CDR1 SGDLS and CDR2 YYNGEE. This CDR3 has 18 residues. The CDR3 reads CASSVGLPVRRAYYSYTF. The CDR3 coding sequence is TGTGCCAGCAGCGTAGGATTGCCAGTAAGAAGAGCCTACTATAGCTACACCTTC.

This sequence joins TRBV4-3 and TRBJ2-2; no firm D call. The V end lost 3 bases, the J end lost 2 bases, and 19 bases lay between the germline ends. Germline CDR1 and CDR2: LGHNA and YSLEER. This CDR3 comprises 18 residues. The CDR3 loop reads CASSQTTASTFNTGELFF. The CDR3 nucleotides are TGCGCCAGCAGCCAGACCACAGCCAGTACTTTTAACACCGGGGAGCTGTTTTTT.

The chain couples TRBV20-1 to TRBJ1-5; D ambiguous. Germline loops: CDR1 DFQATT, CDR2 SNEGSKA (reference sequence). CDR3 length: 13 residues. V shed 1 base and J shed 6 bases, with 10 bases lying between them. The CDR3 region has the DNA TGCAGTGCTAGAGGCAGGTTAAGTCAGCCCCAGCATTTT. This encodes CSARGRLSQPQHF.

The CDR3 spells CAIASRQETQYF. CDR3 sequence (DNA): TGTGCCATCGCCTCCAGGCAGGAGACCCAGTACTTC. This chain uses TRBV10-3 with TRBJ2-5; D not resolved. CDR3 length equals 12 residues. Trimming stripped 8 bases from V and 5 bases from J, with 12 bases between. Germline loops: CDR1 ENHRY, CDR2 SYGVKD.

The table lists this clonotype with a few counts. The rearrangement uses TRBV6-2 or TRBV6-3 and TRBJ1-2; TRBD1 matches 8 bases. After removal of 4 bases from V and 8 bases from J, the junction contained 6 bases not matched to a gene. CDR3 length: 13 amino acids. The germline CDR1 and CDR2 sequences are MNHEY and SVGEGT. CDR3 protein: CASSFDRGSGYTF. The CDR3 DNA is TGTGCCAGCAGTTTCGACAGGGGAAGCGGCTACACCTTC.

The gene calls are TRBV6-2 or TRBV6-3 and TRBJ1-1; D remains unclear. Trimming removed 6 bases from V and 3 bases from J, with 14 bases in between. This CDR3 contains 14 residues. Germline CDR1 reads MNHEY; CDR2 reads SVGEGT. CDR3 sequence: CASSPRGWDTEAFF. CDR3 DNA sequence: TGTGCCAGCAGCCCCCGGGGATGGGACACTGAAGCTTTCTTT.

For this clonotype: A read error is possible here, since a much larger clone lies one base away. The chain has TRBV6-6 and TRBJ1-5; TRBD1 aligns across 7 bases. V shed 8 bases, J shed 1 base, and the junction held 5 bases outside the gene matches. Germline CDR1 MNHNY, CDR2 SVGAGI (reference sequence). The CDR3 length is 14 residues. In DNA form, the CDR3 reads TGTGCCAGCCCCGGGACAGTGAGCAATCAGCCCCAGCATTTT. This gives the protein CASPGTVSNQPQHF.

The CDR3 DNA is TGCGCCAGCAGCTCTGGACAGGGGGATATCAATGAGCAGTACTTC. As protein: CASSSGQGDINEQYF. The rearrangement joins TRBV5-1 to TRBJ2-7, with TRBD1 identical over 10 bases. This CDR3 is 15 amino acids long. V lost 3 bases to trimming and J lost 7 bases; unmatched junction nucleotides: 10. The germline CDR1 and CDR2 sequences are SGHRS and YFSETQ.

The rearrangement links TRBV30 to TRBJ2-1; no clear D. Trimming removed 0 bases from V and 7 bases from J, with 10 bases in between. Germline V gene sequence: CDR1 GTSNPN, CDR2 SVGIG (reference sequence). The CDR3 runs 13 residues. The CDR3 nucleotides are TGTGCCTGGAGTGTATCGGTCTATAATGAGCAGTTCTTC. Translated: CAWSVSVYNEQFF. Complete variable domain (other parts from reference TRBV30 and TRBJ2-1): SQTIHQWPATLVQPVGSPLSLECTVEGTSNPNLYWYRQAAGRGLQLLFYSVGIGQISSEVPQNLSASRPQDRQFILSSKKLLLSDSGFYLCAWSVSVYNEQFFGPGTRLTVL.

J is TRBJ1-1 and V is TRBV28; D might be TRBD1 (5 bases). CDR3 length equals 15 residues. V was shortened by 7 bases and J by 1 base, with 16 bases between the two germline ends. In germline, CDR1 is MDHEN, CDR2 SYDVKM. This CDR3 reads CASTQGQPRNTEAFF. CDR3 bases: TGTGCCAGCACCCAGGGTCAACCGAGGAACACTGAAGCTTTCTTT.

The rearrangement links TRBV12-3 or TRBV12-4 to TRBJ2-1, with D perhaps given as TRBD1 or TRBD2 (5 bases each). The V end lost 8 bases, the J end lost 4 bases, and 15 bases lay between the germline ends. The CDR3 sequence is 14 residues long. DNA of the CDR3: TGTGCCAGCGGAACCGGGACGGTATACAATGAGCAGTTCTTC. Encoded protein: CASGTGTVYNEQFF.

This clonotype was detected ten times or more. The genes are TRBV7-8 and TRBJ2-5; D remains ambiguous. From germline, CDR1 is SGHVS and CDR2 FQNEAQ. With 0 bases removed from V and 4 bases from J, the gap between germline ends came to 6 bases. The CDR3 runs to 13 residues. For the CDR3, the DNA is TGTGCCAGCAGCTTAGCCTCCTCAGAGACCCAGTACTTC. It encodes CASSLASSETQYF.

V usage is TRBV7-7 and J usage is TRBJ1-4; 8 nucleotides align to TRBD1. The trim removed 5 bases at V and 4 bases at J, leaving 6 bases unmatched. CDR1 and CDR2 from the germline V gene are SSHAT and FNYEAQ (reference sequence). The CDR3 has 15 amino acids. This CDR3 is CASSPGTGRNEKLFF. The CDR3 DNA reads TGTGCCAGCAGCCCCGGGACAGGTCGTAATGAAAAACTGTTTTTT.

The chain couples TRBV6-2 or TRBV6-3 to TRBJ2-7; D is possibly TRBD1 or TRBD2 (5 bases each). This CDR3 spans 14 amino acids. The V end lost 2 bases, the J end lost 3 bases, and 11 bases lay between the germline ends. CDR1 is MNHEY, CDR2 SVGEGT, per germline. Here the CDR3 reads CASSYVGTDYEQYF. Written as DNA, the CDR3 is TGTGCCAGCAGTTACGTGGGGACGGACTACGAGCAGTACTTC.

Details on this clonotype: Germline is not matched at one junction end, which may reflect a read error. The CDR3 region is CASSPRDRDTRYF. The CDR3 region has the DNA TGTGCCAGCAGCCCCCGGGACAGAGATACGCGGTATTTT. This chain uses TRBV7-6 with TRBJ2-3; 7 bases agree with TRBD1. The CDR3 spans 13 residues. In germline, CDR1 is SGHVS, CDR2 FNYEAQ.

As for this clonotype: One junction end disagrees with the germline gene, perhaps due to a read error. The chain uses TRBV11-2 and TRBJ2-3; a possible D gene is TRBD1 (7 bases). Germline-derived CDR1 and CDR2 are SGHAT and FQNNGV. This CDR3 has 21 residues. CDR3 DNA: TGTGCCAACAGCTTAGGACACCCAAGCCTTAGACAGGGCTGGAGGGCAGATACGCAGTATTTT. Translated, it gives CANSLGHPSLRQGWRADTQYF.

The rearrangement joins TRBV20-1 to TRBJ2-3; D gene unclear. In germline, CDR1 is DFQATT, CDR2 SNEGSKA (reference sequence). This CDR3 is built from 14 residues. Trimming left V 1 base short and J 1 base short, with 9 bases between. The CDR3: CSARAPVRTDTQYF. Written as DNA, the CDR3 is TGCAGTGCTAGAGCCCCCGTCCGCACAGATACGCAGTATTTT.

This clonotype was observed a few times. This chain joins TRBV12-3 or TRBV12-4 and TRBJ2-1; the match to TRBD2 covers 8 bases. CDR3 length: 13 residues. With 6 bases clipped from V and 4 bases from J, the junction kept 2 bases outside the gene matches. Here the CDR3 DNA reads TGTGCCAGCAGAGCGGGGGCTTACAATGAGCAGTTCTTC. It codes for CASRAGAYNEQFF.

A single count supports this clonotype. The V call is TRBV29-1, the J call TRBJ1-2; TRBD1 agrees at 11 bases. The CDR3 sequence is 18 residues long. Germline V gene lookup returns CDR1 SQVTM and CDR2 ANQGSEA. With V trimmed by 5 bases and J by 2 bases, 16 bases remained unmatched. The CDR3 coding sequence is TGCAGCGTTAAACAAAGAGGGACAGGGGGATTGGGCAACTATGGCTACACCTTC. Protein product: CSVKQRGTGGLGNYGYTF.

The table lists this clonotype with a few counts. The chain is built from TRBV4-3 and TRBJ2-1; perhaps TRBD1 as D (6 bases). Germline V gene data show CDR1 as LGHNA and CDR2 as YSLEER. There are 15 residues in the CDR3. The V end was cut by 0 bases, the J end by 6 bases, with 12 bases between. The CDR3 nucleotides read TGCGCCAGCAGCCAAGAATGGAACAGGGCCAATGAGCAGTTCTTC. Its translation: CASSQEWNRANEQFF.

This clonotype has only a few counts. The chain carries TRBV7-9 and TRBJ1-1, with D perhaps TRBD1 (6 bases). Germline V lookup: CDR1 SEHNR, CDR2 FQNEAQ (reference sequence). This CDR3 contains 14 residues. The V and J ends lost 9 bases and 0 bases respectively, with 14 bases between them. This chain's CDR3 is CASGQQVMNTEAFF. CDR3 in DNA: TGTGCCAGTGGACAGCAAGTCATGAACACTGAAGCTTTCTTT.

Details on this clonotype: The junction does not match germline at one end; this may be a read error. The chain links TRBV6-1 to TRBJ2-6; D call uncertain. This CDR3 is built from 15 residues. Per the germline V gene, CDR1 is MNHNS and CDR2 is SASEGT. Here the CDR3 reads CASSEETTGANVLTF. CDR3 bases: TGTGCCAGCAGCGAAGAGACCACTGGGGCCAACGTCCTGACTTTC.

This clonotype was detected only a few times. The CDR3 is CASSWDNDNEQFF. CDR3 bases: TGCGCCAGCAGCTGGGACAACGACAATGAGCAGTTCTTC. V and J are TRBV5-1 and TRBJ2-1; D is possibly TRBD1 (6 bases). Germline assignment: CDR1 SGHRS and CDR2 YFSETQ. This CDR3 contains 13 residues. The germline V and J ends were trimmed by 3 bases and 5 bases, with 9 bases remaining between them.

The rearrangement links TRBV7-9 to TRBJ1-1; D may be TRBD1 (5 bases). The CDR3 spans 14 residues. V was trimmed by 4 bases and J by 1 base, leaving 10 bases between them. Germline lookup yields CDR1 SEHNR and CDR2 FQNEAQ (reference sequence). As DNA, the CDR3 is TGTGCCAGCAGCTACCCACAGGCGAACACTGAAGCTTTCTTT. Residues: CASSYPQANTEAFF.